What follows describes a single TCR beta chain. Its matching antigen is unknown. The record originates from a study of OX40 agonist ivuxolimab in advanced cancers. Study overall: Cohort: approximately 83% men, mean age 60, aged roughly 20 to 79. Study-level results: In CD8+ T cells, expanded clones were on average more numerous than in CD4+.

Profiled with immunoSEQ multiplex PCR; TCRdb holds only in-frame clones, not every one. Of about 79,000 clones in the sample, roughly nine tenths were seen once. This CDR3 is 13 amino acids long. Germline V lookup: CDR1 MNHEY, CDR2 SVGAGI. J gave up 14 bases and V 2 bases, and 9 bases lay outside the gene matches. Sequenced material: CD4+ or CD8+ T cells sorted from blood, taken in a trial of the OX40 agonist ivuxolimab. This sequence joins TRBV6-5 and TRBJ2-3; 8 bases are a match to TRBD2. The source is an adult with an advanced solid tumor such as melanoma, head and neck, liver or kidney cancer. The DNA for the CDR3 is TGTGCCAGCAGTTACCCCAGCAAGCGGGAGTGGTATTTT. Its protein product is CASSYPSKREWYF.